This TCR beta chain was obtained from a study of breast tumors, draining lymph nodes, adjacent tissues. Overall study results and limits: That most tumor T cells come from lymph nodes remained unproven. Tumors had less TCR diversity than lymph nodes, more than nontumor tissue. Most tumor T cells seemingly derive from lymph node, then expand in tumor. Luminal-like breast cancer showed significantly greater tumor-nontumor repertoire similarity than basal-like breast cancer did.

This CDR3 comprises 13 residues. Germline CDR1 PRHDT, CDR2 FYEKMQ (reference sequence). V lost 5 bases to trimming and J lost 10 bases, with 15 bases between them. Samples came from axillary lymph nodes draining the breast cancer. TCRdb fed the multiplex PCR reads into MiXCR, producing one record per CDR3 protein. This sample has roughly 260,000 distinct CDR3 sequences, with about 30% found just once. With respect to this clonotype: Its antigen is not known. A much larger clone differs from this one at a single base, so this may be a read error.

This TCR was sampled from a female donor with breast cancer. Some clones in this sample may be carry-over from other donors' samples. Material for sequencing was axillary lymph node tissue. The chain links TRBV13 to TRBJ2-1; D assignment may be TRBD1 or TRBD2 (5 bases each). The CDR3 nucleotides read TGTGCCAGCAGCCTGGGACGACCCTCCGAGCAGTTCTTC. It specifies CASSLGRPSEQFF.